These 29 T cell receptor beta chains share one sample of origin, sequenced in a study of T cells in Graves' hyperthyroidism and ophthalmopathy. Authors of the study amplified TCR beta CDR3 regions from RNA transcripts. When the TCR CDR3 underwent first-round RT-PCR, the HTBI primer set was used. TCRdb called the multiplex PCR reads again in MiXCR, with one record for every CDR3 protein. The sample has around 250,000 distinct CDR3 sequences, about 14% seen once. The sequenced sample was blood. The receptors shown here come from a woman aged 40 to 50 with Graves' hyperthyroidism that later progressed to Graves' ophthalmopathy.

This sequence joins TRBV4-1 and TRBJ2-2; 8 nucleotides agree with TRBD1. The length of the CDR3 is 15 residues. The J segment lost 8 bases and the V segment lost 3 bases, leaving 8 bases of the junction unmatched. Germline assignment: CDR1 MGHRA and CDR2 YSYEKL. The CDR3 sequence: CASSHVDREFGELFF. In nucleotides, the CDR3 is TGCGCCAGCAGCCATGTGGACAGGGAGTTTGGGGAGCTGTTTTTT.

There are many counts of this clonotype. This chain connects TRBV15 to TRBJ2-5; D assignment may be TRBD1 or TRBD2 (5 bases each). Trimming took off 1 base at V and 3 bases at J, with 21 bases between the two ends. Germline CDR1 LNHNV, CDR2 YYDKDF (reference sequence). The CDR3 is made up of 18 amino acids. The CDR3 region is CATSRVPRDPWKEETQYF. DNA of the CDR3: TGTGCCACCAGCAGAGTGCCTCGGGACCCATGGAAGGAAGAGACCCAGTACTTC.

This clonotype appeared many times. The V and J genes are TRBV7-2 and TRBJ1-1, with unresolved D. V was shortened by 5 bases and J by 5 bases, with 18 bases between the two germline ends. The CDR3 runs 15 residues. The germline V gene encodes CDR1 SGHTA and CDR2 FQGNSA. CDR3 bases: TGTGCCAGCAGCCCCCGGGGAGGGCGTTGGACTGAAGCTTTCTTT. It encodes CASSPRGGRWTEAFF.

In its sample, this clonotype was seen a few times. The rearrangement uses TRBV5-1 and TRBJ2-5, with D possibly matching TRBD2 (5 bases). The CDR3 runs 14 residues. V shed 3 bases and J shed 2 bases, with 11 bases lying between them. In germline, CDR1 is SGHRS, CDR2 YFSETQ. CDR3 in amino acids: CASSSGLQQETQYF. The CDR3 DNA is TGCGCCAGCAGCTCCGGACTTCAACAAGAGACCCAGTACTTC.

This clonotype appeared many times. The J gene is TRBJ2-4, the V gene TRBV2; D is uncertain. Germline loops: CDR1 SNHLY, CDR2 FYNNEI. The CDR3 is made up of 17 amino acids. The ends were cut back, 1 base at V and 1 base at J, with 14 bases in the middle. The CDR3 sequence: CASSEELTWAAKNIQYF. The CDR3 DNA reads TGTGCCAGCAGTGAAGAGTTGACGTGGGCGGCCAAAAACATTCAGTACTTC.

This clonotype was observed at least ten times. The rearrangement links TRBV9 to TRBJ2-1, with TRBD1 matching 9 bases. Trimming removed 6 bases from V and 4 bases from J; junction bases left unmatched: 5. In germline, CDR1 is SGDLS, CDR2 YYNGEE. This CDR3 contains 14 residues. The CDR3 DNA sequence: TGTGCCAGCACCGAAGGGACAGGGTACAATGAGCAGTTCTTC. Its translation: CASTEGTGYNEQFF.

There are many counts of this clonotype. The chain is built from TRBV11-2 and TRBJ2-2; maybe TRBD2 (6 bases). The CDR3 consists of 18 residues. Trimming took off 2 bases at V and 6 bases at J, with 22 bases between the two ends. Per the germline V gene, CDR1 is SGHAT and CDR2 is FQNNGV. In DNA, the CDR3 is TGTGCCAGCAGCTTATGGGGCATGGGCGAGCGGGTCTCCGGGGAGCTGTTTTTT. Protein: CASSLWGMGERVSGELFF. The variable domain in full, with the rest retrieved from reference TRBV11-2 and TRBJ2-2, is EAGVAQSPRYKIIEKRQSVAFWCNPISGHATLYWYQQILGQGPKLLIQFQNNGVVDDSQLPKDRFSAERLKGVDSTLKIQPAKLEDSAVYLCASSLWGMGERVSGELFFGEGSRLTVL.

This clonotype was counted ten times or more. This chain links TRBV12-3 or TRBV12-4 with TRBJ1-6; a weak D match, TRBD1 (6 bases). The CDR3 has 12 residues. V dropped 5 bases and J dropped 8 bases, with 7 bases sitting between them. The CDR3 sequence is CASSPGDSPLHF. The DNA for the CDR3 is TGTGCCAGCAGTCCAGGGGATTCACCCCTCCACTTT.

The table lists this clonotype with many counts. The V gene is TRBV9, the J gene TRBJ2-1; no clear D. CDR3 length equals 15 residues. Per germline, CDR1 SGDLS and CDR2 YYNGEE. Trimming pared 9 bases from V and 5 bases from J, leaving 21 bases between. CDR3 DNA: TGTGCCACCGAACCCCGGAGCTCGAATCACAATGAGCAGTTCTTC. Translation: CATEPRSSNHNEQFF.

This clonotype was counted many times. The chain carries TRBV4-1 and TRBJ2-1, with 8 bases matching TRBD1. Per germline, CDR1 MGHRA and CDR2 YSYEKL. V gave up 4 bases and J gave up 8 bases; unmatched junction bases: 10. The CDR3 is 15 residues long. As DNA, the CDR3 is TGCGCCAGCAGCCCCAGGGGGCTTCTTATCGATGAGCAGTTCTTC. Translation: CASSPRGLLIDEQFF.

This rearrangement joins TRBV30 to TRBJ1-2; D gene unclear. With 5 bases removed from V and 3 bases from J, the gap between germline ends came to 10 bases. The germline CDR1 and CDR2 sequences are GTSNPN and SVGIG (reference sequence). CDR3 length equals 12 residues. The CDR3 loop is CAWFHDYYGYTF. The DNA for the CDR3 is TGTGCCTGGTTCCATGATTACTATGGCTACACCTTC.

This chain links TRBV20-1 with TRBJ2-1; D is unclear. Germline-derived CDR1 and CDR2 are DFQATT and SNEGSKA (reference sequence). The CDR3 is 11 residues long. V lost 3 bases, J lost 6 bases, and 6 bases lay in between. The CDR3 reads CSASVFNEQFF. The CDR3 nucleotides are TGCAGTGCTAGCGTGTTCAATGAGCAGTTCTTC.

In its sample, this clonotype was seen many times. The chain combines TRBV14 with TRBJ2-7; either TRBD1 or TRBD2 may fit D (5 bases each). The germline V gene encodes CDR1 SGHDN and CDR2 FVKESK. V shed 1 base and J shed 4 bases, with 17 bases lying between them. This CDR3 has 16 amino acids. The CDR3 coding sequence is TGTGCCAGCAGCCAAGGGACCCTCGTTGGGGGTTACGAGCAGTACTTC. Its protein product is CASSQGTLVGGYEQYF.

This clonotype was detected a few times. CDR3 DNA: TGCGCCAGCAGCCAAGATATGGGTGAGAACACTGAAGCTTTCTTT. This gives the protein CASSQDMGENTEAFF. J is TRBJ1-1 and V is TRBV4-1; D ambiguous. CDR3 length equals 15 residues. Germline loops: CDR1 MGHRA, CDR2 YSYEKL. Trimming removed 0 bases at V and 1 base at J, with 9 bases between.

This clonotype was seen at least ten times. The chain is built from TRBV28 and TRBJ2-3; 8 nucleotides line up with TRBD2. This CDR3 has 16 amino acids. Trimming took 2 bases from V and 1 from J; bases not matched to a gene: 5. Per the germline V gene, CDR1 is MDHEN and CDR2 is SYDVKM. The CDR3 loop reads CASSLISGDGTDTQYF. CDR3 nucleotide sequence: TGTGCCAGCAGTTTAATTAGCGGGGATGGCACAGATACGCAGTATTTT.

The chain employs TRBV28 and TRBJ1-2; the match to TRBD1 covers 10 bases. The length of the CDR3 is 14 residues. The germline CDR1 and CDR2 sequences are MDHEN and SYDVKM. Trimming cost V 6 bases and J 2 bases; bases outside gene matches: 3. The chain's CDR3 is CASSRDRGNYGYTF. The CDR3, as DNA: TGTGCCAGCAGCCGGGACAGGGGAAACTATGGCTACACCTTC.

This clonotype was detected ten times or more. The chain couples TRBV2 to TRBJ1-4; D not resolved. Trimming stripped 4 bases from V and 0 bases from J, with 9 bases between. The V gene's germline CDR1 is SNHLY and CDR2 FYNNEI. CDR3 size: 15 residues. The chain's CDR3 is CASSAAHATNEKLFF. The DNA for the CDR3 is TGTGCCAGCAGTGCGGCGCACGCAACTAATGAAAAACTGTTTTTT.

This clonotype has more than one count but fewer than ten. The chain links TRBV20-1 to TRBJ2-1; D is ambiguous. Germline V gene data show CDR1 as DFQATT and CDR2 as SNEGSKA (reference sequence). V was clipped by 2 bases and J by 2 bases, with 13 bases between them. The CDR3 length is 15 residues. The CDR3 reads CSARSVLGAYNEQFF. The DNA of the CDR3 is TGCAGTGCTAGATCGGTGTTGGGTGCCTACAATGAGCAGTTCTTC.

Many counts were recorded for this clonotype. The CDR3 DNA reads as TGTGCCAGCAGCTATTCCGGACACCAGAGAAACACCATATATTTT. It specifies CASSYSGHQRNTIYF. The chain recombines TRBV28 with TRBJ1-3, with D possibly matching TRBD1 (5 bases). CDR3 length: 15 residues. The germline gives CDR1 MDHEN, CDR2 SYDVKM. Between the trimmed V and J ends, which lost 6 bases and 5 bases, there was a span of 17 bases.

This clonotype was counted at least ten times. The chain has TRBV18 and TRBJ2-5, with unresolved D. There are 13 residues in the CDR3. Trimming left V 3 bases short and J 13 bases short, with 18 bases between. The germline V gene encodes CDR1 KGHSH and CDR2 LQKENI. This CDR3 reads CASSPGRRKGWYF. The CDR3 nucleotides read TGTGCCAGCTCACCGGGTAGACGGAAGGGTTGGTACTTC.

At least ten counts were recorded for this clonotype. The chain is built from TRBV28 and TRBJ1-5; D is unclear. Germline CDR1 reads MDHEN; CDR2 reads SYDVKM. The CDR3 sequence is 15 residues long. V lost 6 bases to trimming and J lost 0 bases, with 12 bases between them. CDR3 protein: CASSLGRTSNQPQHF. CDR3 bases: TGTGCCAGCAGCCTAGGACGGACTAGCAATCAGCCCCAGCATTTT.

As for this clonotype: This may be a read error: a much more frequent sequence differs by one nucleotide. This chain connects TRBV25-1 to TRBJ1-1; D is uncertain. Trimming shortened V by 6 bases and J by 7 bases, and 12 bases separated the two germline ends. The CDR3 totals 12 residues. Germline V gene sequence: CDR1 MGHDK, CDR2 SYGVNS. As DNA, the CDR3 is TGTGCCAGCAGGGACTGGCGTGTTGAAGCTTTCTTT. Protein sequence: CASRDWRVEAFF. Looking up the rest from reference TRBV25-1 and TRBJ1-1 gives the full variable domain: EADIYQTPRYLVIGTGKKITLECSQTMGHDKMYWYQQDPGMELHLIHYSYGVNSTEKGDLSSESTVSRIRTEHFPLTLESARPSHTSQYLCASRDWRVEAFFGQGTRLTVV.

The gene calls are TRBV6-1 and TRBJ2-3; no reliable D call. The CDR3 contains 12 residues. V lost 6 bases, J lost 3 bases, and 7 bases lay in between. Germline V gene lookup returns CDR1 MNHNS and CDR2 SASEGT. CDR3 sequence reads: CASRRATDTQYF. The CDR3 nucleotides are TGTGCCAGCAGGCGAGCGACAGATACGCAGTATTTT.

About this clonotype itself: At one end, the junction sequence differs from germline, possibly due to a read error. This chain links TRBV7-9 with TRBJ2-1; TRBD2 matches at 9 bases. Germline V gene sequence: CDR1 SEHNR, CDR2 FQNEAQ (reference sequence). CDR3 length equals 23 residues. Here the CDR3 reads CSSSLALITRGIAGANVNNEQFF. The CDR3 DNA reads TGTTCCAGCAGCTTAGCGCTAATTACCCGTGGGATAGCGGGAGCCAATGTGAACAATGAGCAGTTCTTC. The full variable domain, completed using reference TRBV7-9 and TRBJ2-1, is DTGVSQNPRHKITKRGQNVTFRCDPISEHNRLYWYRQTLGQGPEFLTYFQNEAQLEKSRLLSDRFSAERPKGSFSTLEIQRTEQGDSAMYLCSSSLALITRGIAGANVNNEQFFGPGTRLTVL.

This clonotype was seen at least ten times. J is TRBJ2-1 and V is TRBV5-1, with 13 bases lining up with TRBD2. This CDR3 has 17 residues. V dropped 2 bases and J dropped 12; count of bases not matched to a gene: 14. CDR1 and CDR2 (germline): SGHRS, YFSETQ. The CDR3 region has the DNA TGCGCCAGCAGCTTCACCTCAGGGACTAGCGGGGAGGTTCGGCAGTTCTTC. Its protein product is CASSFTSGTSGEVRQFF.

This clonotype has just a few counts. CDR3 region: CASSPGGFNQPQHF. The CDR3 DNA reads TGTGCCAGCTCACCAGGGGGCTTCAATCAGCCCCAGCATTTT. V gene TRBV18 combines with J gene TRBJ1-5, with D possibly matching TRBD1 (6 bases). The V and J ends lost 2 bases and 3 bases respectively, with 8 bases between them. The CDR3 is made up of 14 amino acids. The germline V gene has CDR1 KGHSH and CDR2 LQKENI.

This clonotype was detected ten times or more. The chain carries TRBV30 and TRBJ1-6; D possibly corresponds to TRBD1 (5 bases). The CDR3 has 14 amino acids. Trimming pared 1 base from V and 6 bases from J, leaving 10 bases between. The V gene's germline CDR1 is GTSNPN and CDR2 SVGIG (reference sequence). The CDR3 DNA reads TGTGCCTGGAGTGGTGACAGTCTTAATTCACCCCTCCACTTT. Its protein product is CAWSGDSLNSPLHF.

This clonotype was found many times. At one of its ends the junction is not consistent with the germline gene, which may arise from a read error. The genes are TRBV20-1 and TRBJ2-3; D could derive from TRBD1 or TRBD2 (5 bases each). Germline CDR1 reads DFQATT; CDR2 reads SNEGSKA (reference sequence). The CDR3 sequence is 13 residues long. CDR3 protein: CSADRGSRDTQYF. DNA for the CDR3: TGCAGTGCCGACAGAGGGAGCAGAGATACGCAGTATTTT.

This clonotype was picked up many times. The chain links TRBV5-4 to TRBJ2-5; maybe TRBD2 (5 bases). V lost 3 bases to trimming and J lost 3 bases, with 12 bases between them. The germline CDR1 and CDR2 sequences are SGHNT and YYREEE (reference sequence). The CDR3 consists of 14 residues. In DNA, the CDR3 is TGTGCCAGCAGCTCTACGGGGATAGAAGAGACCCAGTACTTC. As protein: CASSSTGIEETQYF.